A single TCR beta chain is shown here with its context. The antigen is undetermined. Profiling relied on immunoSEQ multiplex PCR, and the TCRdb table lists in-frame clones only, not all of them. Altogether 350,000 or so clones are present, about nine tenths being singletons, with the ten largest covering around 0.8%. The sample belongs to a study of cytomegalovirus exposure and HLA in healthy donors. Study results and caveats: CMV antigen specificity was confirmed in vitro for three CMV-associated chains. It was found in a later analysis that first-cohort TCR clusters tended to co-occur in the 90 to 150 validation repertoires.

Material: PBMCs. The clonotype was recovered from a woman aged 18-29 years in good health and CMV-seronegative.

The CDR3 bases are TGTGCCAGCAGAGGGACAGGGCTCACCGGGGAGCTGTTTTTT. Protein product: CASRGTGLTGELFF. J is TRBJ2-2 and V is TRBV7-9; 9 bases map to TRBD1. With 6 bases clipped from V and 4 bases from J, the junction kept 3 bases outside the gene matches. Germline CDR1 is SEHNR and CDR2 is FQNEAQ (reference sequence). CDR3 length equals 14 residues.